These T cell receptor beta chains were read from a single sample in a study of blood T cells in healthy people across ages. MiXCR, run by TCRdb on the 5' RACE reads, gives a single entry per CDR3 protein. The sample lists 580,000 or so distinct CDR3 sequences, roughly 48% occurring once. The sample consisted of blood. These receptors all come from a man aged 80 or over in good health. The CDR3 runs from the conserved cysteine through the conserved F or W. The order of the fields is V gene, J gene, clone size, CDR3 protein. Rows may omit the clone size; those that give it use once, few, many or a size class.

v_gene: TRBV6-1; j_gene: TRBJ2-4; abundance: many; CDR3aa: CASSPGQGRSAKNIQYF
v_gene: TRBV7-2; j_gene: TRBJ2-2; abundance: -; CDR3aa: CASSLAGGRMGTGELFF
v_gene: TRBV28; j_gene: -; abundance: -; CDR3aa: CASSLQVGEQYF
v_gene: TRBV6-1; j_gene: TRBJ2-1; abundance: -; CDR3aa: CASSGTSGGGSFYNEQFF
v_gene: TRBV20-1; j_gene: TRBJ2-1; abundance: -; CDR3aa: CSARSSGRYAEQFF
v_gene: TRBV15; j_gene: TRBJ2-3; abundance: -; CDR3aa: CATSRDRNLKDTQYF
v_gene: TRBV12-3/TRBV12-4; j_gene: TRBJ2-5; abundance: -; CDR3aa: CASNGPGQGTQYF
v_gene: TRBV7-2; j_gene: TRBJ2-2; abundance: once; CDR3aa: CASSTGTSGAGELFF
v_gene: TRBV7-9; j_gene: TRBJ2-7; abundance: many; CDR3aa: CASSKGDRILSEQYF
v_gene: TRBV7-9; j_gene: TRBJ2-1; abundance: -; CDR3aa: CASSPRTGTSSYNEQFF
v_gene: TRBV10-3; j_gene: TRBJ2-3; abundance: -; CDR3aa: CAISARSDTQYF
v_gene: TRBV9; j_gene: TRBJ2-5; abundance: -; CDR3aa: CASNQGAGETQYF
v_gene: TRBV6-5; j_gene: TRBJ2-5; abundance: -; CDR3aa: CVSSYSTGGVETQYF
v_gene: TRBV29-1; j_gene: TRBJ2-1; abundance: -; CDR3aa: CSAQEVQGNEQFF
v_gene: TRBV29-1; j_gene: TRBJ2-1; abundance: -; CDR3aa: CSATTGGGPNEQFF
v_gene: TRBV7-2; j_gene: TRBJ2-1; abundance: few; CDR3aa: CASSVAGGGFYNEQFF
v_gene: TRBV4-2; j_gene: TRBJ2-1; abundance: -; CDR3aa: CASSQDLWTNNEQFF
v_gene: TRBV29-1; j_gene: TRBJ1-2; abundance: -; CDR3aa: CSVAFSYGYTF
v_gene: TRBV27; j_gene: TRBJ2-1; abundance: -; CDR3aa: CASSLEGEIRTEQFF
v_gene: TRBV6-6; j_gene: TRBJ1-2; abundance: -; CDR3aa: CASRPFQGLGYGYTF
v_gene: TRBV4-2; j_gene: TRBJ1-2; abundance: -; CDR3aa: CASSQDVRGDYGYTF
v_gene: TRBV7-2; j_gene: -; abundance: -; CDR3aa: CASSYRAAFDEQYF
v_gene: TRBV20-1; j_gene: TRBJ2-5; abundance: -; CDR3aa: CSAKRGGGQETQYF
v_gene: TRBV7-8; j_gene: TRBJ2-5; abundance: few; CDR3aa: CASSPQQGRGETQYF
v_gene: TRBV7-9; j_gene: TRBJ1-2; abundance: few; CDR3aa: CASSLSRGGYTF
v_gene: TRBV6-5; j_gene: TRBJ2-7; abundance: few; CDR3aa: CASSQTGPLHEQYF